Listed here are 11 T cell receptor beta chains from one sample, sequenced in a study of blood T cell repertoires in COVID-19. Using immunoSEQ multiplex PCR, the repertoire was profiled, and TCRdb retains in-frame clones only, with some absent. The sample has 150,000 to 200,000 clones; about 90% are singletons. The sample taken for sequencing was peripheral blood. The receptors were sampled from a man aged 55 to 70 with active or convalescent COVID-19.

The V gene is TRBV5-1, the J gene TRBJ2-3, with 10 positions matching TRBD2. The V gene's germline CDR1 is SGHRS and CDR2 YFSETQ. Trimming removed 2 bases from V and 4 bases from J; junction bases left unmatched: 13. The CDR3 consists of 18 residues. The CDR3 region is CASSFIPARTSGPDTQYF. CDR3 sequence (DNA): TGCGCCAGCAGCTTCATACCCGCCCGGACTAGCGGACCAGATACGCAGTATTTT.

The V and J genes are TRBV19 and TRBJ2-7, with TRBD1 matching over 8 bases. Germline V gene sequence: CDR1 LNHDA, CDR2 SQIVND (reference sequence). After removal of 3 bases from V and 4 bases from J, the junction contained 2 bases not matched to a gene. CDR3 length equals 13 residues. The CDR3 is CASSIRTGYEQYF. CDR3 in DNA: TGTGCCAGTAGTATTCGGACAGGGTACGAGCAGTACTTC.

The V and J genes are TRBV19 and TRBJ2-2, with TRBD2 matching 8 bases. J was trimmed by 5 bases and V by 8 bases; bases with no gene match: 4. Germline V gene sequence: CDR1 LNHDA, CDR2 SQIVND (reference sequence). The CDR3 runs to 13 residues. CDR3 sequence reads: CASGLAGTGELFF. The CDR3 bases are TGTGCCAGTGGTCTAGCGGGTACCGGGGAGCTGTTTTTT.

The genes are TRBV4-2 and TRBJ2-5; TRBD2 matches 9 bases. The CDR3 is made up of 16 amino acids. V was clipped by 0 bases and J by 2 bases; unmatched bases: 4. In germline, CDR1 is LGHNA, CDR2 YNFKEQ. CDR3 sequence reads: CASSQEVTSGQETQYF. The CDR3 DNA follows: TGTGCCAGCAGCCAAGAGGTAACTAGCGGGCAAGAGACCCAGTACTTC.

In DNA, the CDR3 is TGTGCCAGTAGTATTAGTGTCCTCTATGGCTACACCTTC. Translating it yields CASSISVLYGYTF. V and J are TRBV19 and TRBJ1-2; no clear D. The germline V gene has CDR1 LNHDA and CDR2 SQIVND (reference sequence). The CDR3 totals 13 residues. V was clipped by 3 bases and J by 4 bases, with 9 bases between them.

V is TRBV5-1 and J is TRBJ1-1, with D uncertain. CDR3 length: 15 residues. Germline-derived CDR1 and CDR2 are SGHRS and YFSETQ. V was cut by 4 bases and J by 4 bases, with 17 bases left in between. The CDR3 loop reads CASSPEPARSTEAFF. DNA of the CDR3: TGCGCCAGCAGCCCGGAGCCGGCGCGGAGCACTGAAGCTTTCTTT. Together with reference TRBV5-1 and TRBJ1-1, the CDR3 gives the full variable domain: KAGVTQTPRYLIKTRGQQVTLSCSPISGHRSVSWYQQTPGQGLQFLFEYFSETQRNKGNFPGRFSGRQFSNSRSEMNVSTLELGDSALYLCASSPEPARSTEAFFGQGTRLTVV.

The chain links TRBV6-5 to TRBJ2-7; 10 bases are shared with TRBD2. Looked up from germline, CDR1 is MNHEY and CDR2 is SVGAGI. Unmatched junction bases numbered 6, after V lost 7 bases and J lost 0 bases. CDR3 length equals 15 residues. DNA of the CDR3: TGTGCCAGCACGGCTAGCGGGGGAAGCTCCTACGAGCAGTACTTC. This encodes CASTASGGSSYEQYF.

V is TRBV19 and J is TRBJ1-3; the D is unclear. Germline V lookup: CDR1 LNHDA, CDR2 SQIVND (reference sequence). Trimming stripped 3 bases from V and 2 bases from J, with 8 bases between. This CDR3 is 14 amino acids long. The CDR3 coding sequence is TGTGCCAGTAGTATCGGGGTTACTGGAAACACCATATATTTT. This encodes CASSIGVTGNTIYF.

The rearrangement links TRBV6-5 to TRBJ1-2; 11 bases are shared with TRBD1. There are 15 residues in the CDR3. V shed 11 bases and J 5 bases; nucleotides not matched to a gene: 13. Germline V gene sequence: CDR1 MNHEY, CDR2 SVGAGI. Written as DNA, the CDR3 is TGTGCCTGTCGGACAGGGGGCCCCATCGCTTATGGCTACACCTTC. Amino acid sequence: CACRTGGPIAYGYTF.

The gene calls are TRBV5-1 and TRBJ2-5; D remains unclear. Germline V gene sequence: CDR1 SGHRS, CDR2 YFSETQ. This CDR3 comprises 13 residues. Trimming pared 5 bases from V and 4 bases from J, leaving 12 bases between. In nucleotides, the CDR3 is TGCGCCAGCAGGGCCGGGTCGGGAGAGACCCAGTACTTC. It yields the protein CASRAGSGETQYF.

The rearrangement uses TRBV7-9 and TRBJ1-3; TRBD1 agrees at 9 bases. V lost 3 bases to trimming and J lost 4 bases; unmatched junction nucleotides: 4. Germline loops: CDR1 SEHNR, CDR2 FQNEAQ (reference sequence). There are 15 residues in the CDR3. The CDR3 reads CASSFTGGSGNTIYF. CDR3 nucleotides: TGTGCCAGCAGCTTTACAGGGGGCTCCGGAAACACCATATATTTT.